Given below is one T cell receptor beta chain in context. What antigen it recognizes has not been identified. Base qualities are not provided; no much larger clone lies one nucleotide away. This entry belongs to a study of identifying expanded T cells in peripheral blood (dated by TCRdb to the late 2010s). In terms of the full investigation: Technical replicates were generated by sequencing separate aliquots of the same genomic DNA pool, with four replicates compared pairwise. Study-wide conclusions, independent of this receptor: The binomial model flagged approximately 1.2 differentially abundant clones between technical replicates but 15 to 17 over about 2 weeks and under 25 over four weeks. The beta-binomial model significantly reduced the number of clones called differentially abundant and the false-positive rate across all healthy-donor time intervals. Variance in clone template counts between approximately 2-week samples significantly increased with total template count across all healthy donors. The authors expected that over much longer intervals, such as months to years, biological variance in healthy repertoires might increase even further.

TCRbeta CDR3 regions were profiled with the immunoSEQ Assay using bias-controlled multiplex PCR amplification of genomic DNA. The original pipeline was this. The absolute abundance of each unique TCRbeta CDR3 region was quantified after sequences were collapsed and filtered. Differential abundance was assessed using a binomial (Fisher-equivalent) model and a beta-binomial model in which time-dependent variance fitted from healthy donors was added. Clones with fewer than 5 combined templates were removed, and differential abundance was called for clones with a Benjamini-Hochberg FDR below 0.01. Beta-binomial variance was modeled as a function of total template count across the two samples using the form v = (b*log(k)+a)^2. TCRdb holds this immuneACCESS table with in-frame rearrangements only. Some clones are missing; in checked studies, unresolved V genes explain under half, and the rest has no known cause. V and J calls plus clone size are reproduced from that table; the DNA served to infer D and trimming. The sample table shows roughly 130,000 clones, and approximately 86% are seen once. The ten largest clones represent roughly 7.9% of the sample.

No immune events, such as infections, were documented for the healthy donors during the collection period. Time-dependent variance in a beta-binomial model of T-cell clone differential abundance was calibrated using healthy-donor blood repertoires as a training cohort. The training cohort included around ten healthy donors, of whom 3 were female and 7 were male. An age range of roughly 25 to 65 years, with an average of about 45 years, was recorded for the donors. Whole blood from each healthy donor was obtained from a commercial supplier and was collected at three time points about 15 days apart. Genomic DNA was extracted from unsorted whole blood for immunosequencing. CDR1 and CDR2 are read off the germline V gene as MNHEY and SVGAGI. From its cysteine to its phenylalanine, the CDR3 spans 14 amino acids. This entry keeps only the CDR3 DNA: 42 bases, framed from base 1. Trimming leaves V shorter by 5 bases and J shorter by 3 bases, with the junction holding 3 bases beyond the gene matches.

Recombination linked TRBV6-5 to TRBJ2-7; 11 central nucleotides agree with TRBD2. This TCR came from a person aged 18 to 69 in good health. Sequencing was carried out using blood. The sequenced DNA is TGTGCCAGCAGTCGACTAGCGGGGAACTACGAGCAGTACTTC. Protein translation: CASSRLAGNYEQYF.